The next 17 T cell receptor beta chains were all read from a single sample in a study of regulatory T cells in long-lasting Graves disease. For TCR beta, libraries came from iRepertoire HTBI primers and Arm-PCR of CDR3 regions. One entry per CDR3 protein results from TCRdb running MiXCR on the multiplex PCR reads. The table shows fewer than 550,000 distinct CDR3 sequences, with 15% to 20% occurring only once. The time point: newly diagnosed GD, antithyroid drugs for less than 3 months. Scientists built the TCR library using RNA that was extracted from PBMCs. These same data were also listed under a study on T cells in Graves' hyperthyroidism and ophthalmopathy.

Source: peripheral blood mononuclear cells (PBMCs), taken at new diagnosis, from a patient treated with antithyroid drugs. The receptors come from a woman aged 18-30 years with Graves disease.

V gene TRBV5-1 combines with J gene TRBJ1-6, with D unresolved. The CDR3 loop spans 17 amino acids. Germline V gene lookup returns CDR1 SGHRS and CDR2 YFSETQ. V lost 1 base to trimming and J lost 6 bases, with 17 bases between them. The CDR3 sequence is CASSLREISPRNSPLHF. The CDR3 DNA is TGCGCCAGCAGCTTGAGGGAGATCTCGCCCCGTAATTCACCCCTCCACTTT. Full variable domain (outside the CDR3, taken from reference TRBV5-1 and TRBJ1-6): KAGVTQTPRYLIKTRGQQVTLSCSPISGHRSVSWYQQTPGQGLQFLFEYFSETQRNKGNFPGRFSGRQFSNSRSEMNVSTLELGDSALYLCASSLREISPRNSPLHFGNGTRLTVT.

Many counts were recorded for this clonotype. The chain is built from TRBV6-1 and TRBJ1-1; TRBD1 aligns across 10 bases. Germline assignment: CDR1 MNHNS and CDR2 SASEGT. V gave up 5 bases and J gave up 4 bases; unmatched junction bases: 7. This CDR3 has 15 residues. CDR3 nucleotides: TGTGCCAGCAGTCGGGGACAGGGGTGGGGCACTGAAGCTTTCTTT. Translation gives CASSRGQGWGTEAFF.

The V and J genes are TRBV28 and TRBJ2-7; D could derive from TRBD1 or TRBD2 (5 bases each). Germline V gene data show CDR1 as MDHEN and CDR2 as SYDVKM. Trimming took 5 bases from V and 9 from J, leaving 17 bases between them. The CDR3 is 13 amino acids. CDR3 loop: CASSPGPGSGQYF. CDR3 nucleotide sequence: TGTGCCAGCAGTCCGGGGCCCGGCTCGGGGCAGTACTTC.

The CDR3 is CSAAWGRGFREQYF. The CDR3 DNA sequence: TGCAGTGCTGCCTGGGGGCGCGGGTTCCGCGAGCAGTACTTC. The chain joins TRBV20-1 to TRBJ2-7; weak D call: TRBD1 (6 bases). From germline, CDR1 is DFQATT and CDR2 SNEGSKA (reference sequence). Trimming left V 5 bases short and J 6 bases short, with 20 bases between. The CDR3 spans 14 residues.

This clonotype was detected ten times or more. V is TRBV12-3 or TRBV12-4 and J is TRBJ2-3; tentatively, D is TRBD2 (5 bases). The CDR3 is 15 amino acids. Trimming pared 6 bases from V and 0 bases from J, leaving 13 bases between. The CDR3 sequence: CASSQDGVSTDTQYF. The CDR3 DNA follows: TGTGCCAGCAGCCAAGACGGGGTGAGCACAGATACGCAGTATTTT.

Only a few counts were recorded for this clonotype. The chain carries TRBV19 and TRBJ1-1; weak D call: TRBD1 (6 bases). This CDR3 is 15 amino acids long. Between the trimmed V and J ends, which lost 5 bases and 0 bases, there was a span of 13 bases. Germline values: CDR1 LNHDA, CDR2 SQIVND (reference sequence). CDR3 region: CASSVTGTMNTEAFF. CDR3 nucleotide sequence: TGTGCCAGTAGTGTTACCGGGACAATGAACACTGAAGCTTTCTTT.

The chain combines TRBV30 with TRBJ2-2; no clear D. This CDR3 is built from 14 residues. The V gene lost 0 bases and the J gene lost 0 bases, with 5 bases spanning the gap. Germline lookup yields CDR1 GTSNPN and CDR2 SVGIG (reference sequence). The CDR3 sequence: CAWSVDSNTGELFF. The CDR3 region has the DNA TGTGCCTGGAGTGTTGATTCGAACACCGGGGAGCTGTTTTTT.

This clonotype was seen many times. The genes are TRBV12-3 or TRBV12-4 and TRBJ2-5, with 9 bases aligning to TRBD2. Germline trimming cut 5 bases from V and 2 bases from J; bases unmatched to any gene: 3. The CDR3 is 14 amino acids. The CDR3: CASSGTSGQETQYF. For the CDR3, the DNA is TGTGCCAGCAGTGGAACTAGCGGGCAAGAGACCCAGTACTTC.

This clonotype appeared many times. This chain links TRBV6-2 or TRBV6-3 with TRBJ1-2; D gene uncertain. The CDR3 contains 13 residues. Deletions cut 0 bases from V and 7 bases from J, with 9 bases between. Germline loops: CDR1 MNHEY, CDR2 SVGEGT. The CDR3 nucleotides are TGTGCCAGCAGTTACTCGAGAGGGTTTGGCTACACCTTC. This encodes CASSYSRGFGYTF.

This clonotype was observed at least ten times. This chain connects TRBV20-1 to TRBJ1-1, with D perhaps matching TRBD1 (6 bases). Germline CDR1 reads DFQATT; CDR2 reads SNEGSKA (reference sequence). The V gene lost 4 bases and the J gene lost 1 base, with 22 bases spanning the gap. The CDR3 totals 17 residues. CDR3 residues: CSAIRTVSTPWNTEAFF. Written as DNA, the CDR3 is TGCAGTGCTATCCGGACAGTCAGCACTCCTTGGAACACTGAAGCTTTCTTT.

This clonotype has at least ten counts. This rearrangement joins TRBV7-9 to TRBJ2-1; weak D call: TRBD2 (5 bases). The CDR3 contains 17 residues. V gave up 5 bases and J gave up 3 bases, with 20 bases separating them. Per the germline V gene, CDR1 is SEHNR and CDR2 is FQNEAQ (reference sequence). DNA of the CDR3: TGTGCCAGCAGCAACATGGCGAGGACCCGGGGCTACAATGAGCAGTTCTTC. This gives the protein CASSNMARTRGYNEQFF.

This clonotype appeared many times. This chain joins TRBV29-1 and TRBJ2-1; no firm D call. The V and J ends lost 4 bases and 6 bases respectively, with 7 bases between them. This CDR3 spans 11 amino acids. In germline, CDR1 is SQVTM, CDR2 ANQGSEA. This CDR3 reads CSVGGSNEQFF. For the CDR3, the DNA is TGCAGCGTTGGTGGCAGCAATGAGCAGTTCTTC.

This clonotype was found many times. The chain is built from TRBV7-3 and TRBJ1-1, with D unresolved. The CDR3 has 13 residues. The ends were cut back, 3 bases at V and 6 bases at J, with 11 bases in the middle. Germline lookup yields CDR1 SGHTA and CDR2 FQGTGA. The CDR3 bases are TGTGCCAGCAGCTTCCACAGACAAGCTGAAGCTTTCTTT. This sequence encodes CASSFHRQAEAFF.

The gene calls are TRBV19 and TRBJ1-5; no firm D call. The germline V and J ends were trimmed by 4 bases and 5 bases, with 18 bases remaining between them. The germline V gene encodes CDR1 LNHDA and CDR2 SQIVND (reference sequence). The CDR3 consists of 16 residues. Here the CDR3 reads CASSSPRGLGYQPQHF. CDR3 coding DNA: TGTGCCAGTAGTAGTCCTCGTGGGCTTGGTTATCAGCCCCAGCATTTT.

Regarding this clonotype: Its ends do not fully match the called genes, so a read error is possible. The V call is TRBV20-1, the J call TRBJ2-7; a weak D match, TRBD2 (5 bases). Germline V gene data show CDR1 as DFQATT and CDR2 as SNEGSKA (reference sequence). The CDR3 is 15 residues long. For the CDR3, the DNA is TGCAGTGCTAGTCAACCTGGCGGGCAGTTCTACGGGCAGTCCTTC. Protein product: CSASQPGGQFYGQSF.

In this sample, this clonotype turned up many times. The rearrangement uses TRBV2 and TRBJ2-7; 14 positions agree with TRBD2. V lost 6 bases to trimming and J lost 6 bases; unmatched junction nucleotides: 7. CDR3 length: 15 residues. In germline, CDR1 is SNHLY, CDR2 FYNNEI. Here the CDR3 DNA reads TGTGCCAGCAGCGGGGGACTAGCGGGAGACGGCGAGCAGTACTTC. As protein: CASSGGLAGDGEQYF.

Ten or more counts support this clonotype. The V call is TRBV29-1, the J call TRBJ2-1; D may be TRBD1 (6 bases). In germline, CDR1 is SQVTM, CDR2 ANQGSEA. The V end was cut by 4 bases, the J end by 5 bases, with 9 bases between. This CDR3 region has 12 residues. The CDR3 is CSVAGTHNEQFF. In nucleotides, the CDR3 is TGCAGCGTTGCGGGGACACACAATGAGCAGTTCTTC.